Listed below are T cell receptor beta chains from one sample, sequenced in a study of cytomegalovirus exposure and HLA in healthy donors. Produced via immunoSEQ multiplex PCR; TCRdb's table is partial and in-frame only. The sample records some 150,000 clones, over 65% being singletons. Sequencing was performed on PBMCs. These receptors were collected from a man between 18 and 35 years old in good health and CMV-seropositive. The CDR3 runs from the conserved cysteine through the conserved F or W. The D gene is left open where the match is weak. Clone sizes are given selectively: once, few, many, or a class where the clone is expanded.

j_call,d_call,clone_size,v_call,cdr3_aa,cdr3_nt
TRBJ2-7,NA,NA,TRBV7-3,CASSLYPDSSYEQYF,TGTGCCAGCAGCTTATATCCGGACTCGTCCTACGAGCAGTACTTC
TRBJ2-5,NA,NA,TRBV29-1,CSVSRGVLETQYF,TGCAGCGTTTCCCGCGGGGTGTTGGAGACCCAGTACTTC
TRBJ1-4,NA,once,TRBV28,CASSLETVLATNEKLFF,TGTGCCAGCAGCCTAGAGACAGTCTTAGCAACTAATGAAAAACTGTTTTTT
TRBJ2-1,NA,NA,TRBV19,CASSILPGLYGEQFF,TGTGCCAGTAGTATTCTTCCGGGGTTGTACGGTGAGCAGTTCTTC
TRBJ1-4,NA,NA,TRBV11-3,CASSLGPGATNEKLFF,TGTGCCAGCAGCTTAGGTCCGGGTGCAACTAATGAAAAACTGTTTTTT
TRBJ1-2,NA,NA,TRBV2,CASKREGYGYTF,TGTGCCAGCAAGAGGGAAGGCTATGGCTACACCTTC
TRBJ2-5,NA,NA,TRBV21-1,CASSKAELRRPPKETQYF,TGTGCCAGCAGCAAAGCGGAGTTAAGGAGGCCTCCAAAGGAGACCCAGTACTTC
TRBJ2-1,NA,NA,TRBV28,CASSSQRKRDEQFF,TGTGCCAGCAGTTCCCAGCGGAAACGGGATGAGCAGTTCTTC
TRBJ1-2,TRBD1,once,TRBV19,CASSLDRGGYYGYTF,TGTGCCAGTAGCCTTGACAGGGGAGGATACTATGGCTACACCTTC
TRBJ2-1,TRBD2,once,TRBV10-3,CAISESPARGLAGGRNEQFF,TGTGCCATCAGTGAGTCCCCAGCCAGGGGACTAGCGGGGGGGCGCAATGAGCAGTTCTTC
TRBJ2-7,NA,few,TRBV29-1,CSVGYTTYEQYF,TGCAGCGTTGGGTACACGACCTACGAGCAGTACTTC
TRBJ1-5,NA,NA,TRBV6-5,CASSYRGLQPQHF,TGTGCCAGCAGTTACCGGGGTTTGCAGCCCCAGCATTTT
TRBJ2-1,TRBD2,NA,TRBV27,CASSLLAGIGHEQFF,TGTGCCAGCAGCCTGCTAGCGGGGATCGGGCATGAGCAGTTCTTC
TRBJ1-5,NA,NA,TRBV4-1,CASSHEQEHQPQHF,TGCGCCAGCAGCCACGAACAGGAACATCAGCCCCAGCATTTT
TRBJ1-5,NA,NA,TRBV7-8,CASSLRGNQPQHF,TGTGCCAGCAGCCTGAGGGGGAATCAGCCCCAGCATTTT
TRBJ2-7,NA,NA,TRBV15,CATSPQWADNEQYF,TGTGCCACCAGCCCCCAATGGGCAGATAACGAGCAGTACTTC
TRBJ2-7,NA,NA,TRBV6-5,CASSYLQGPYEQYF,TGTGCCAGCAGTTACTTACAGGGCCCCTACGAGCAGTACTTC
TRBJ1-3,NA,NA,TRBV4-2,CASRRGSTGNTIYF,TGTGCCAGCAGGCGCGGGAGTACTGGAAACACCATATATTTT
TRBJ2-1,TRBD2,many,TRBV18,CASSRTSGSINEQFF,TGTGCCAGCTCGCGGACTAGCGGGAGTATCAATGAGCAGTTCTTC
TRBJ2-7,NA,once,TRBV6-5,CASSYGDSLNSYEQYF,TGTGCCAGCAGTTACGGCGACAGCCTTAATTCCTACGAGCAGTACTTC
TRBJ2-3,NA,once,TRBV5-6,CASRPEMESTDTQYF,TGTGCCAGCAGGCCTGAGATGGAGAGCACAGATACGCAGTATTTT
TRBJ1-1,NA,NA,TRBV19,CASSIGQNTEAFF,TGTGCCAGTAGTATTGGACAGAACACTGAAGCTTTCTTT
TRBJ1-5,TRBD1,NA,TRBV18,CASSPGQGSKVNQPQHF,TGTGCCAGCTCACCCGGACAGGGGTCAAAAGTGAATCAGCCCCAGCATTTT
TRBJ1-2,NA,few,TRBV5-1,CASSLVGQDGYTF,TGCGCCAGCAGCTTGGTAGGTCAGGATGGCTACACCTTC
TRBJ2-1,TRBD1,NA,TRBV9,CASSVSGTGFNEQFF,TGTGCCAGCAGCGTCTCCGGGACAGGGTTTAATGAGCAGTTCTTC
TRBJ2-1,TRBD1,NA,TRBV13,CASSLGQGGYNEQFF,TGTGCCAGCAGCCTGGGACAGGGTGGCTACAATGAGCAGTTCTTC
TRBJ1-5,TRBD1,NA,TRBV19,CASSIGTGVRNQPQHF,TGTGCCAGTAGTATAGGGACAGGGGTTCGCAATCAGCCCCAGCATTTT
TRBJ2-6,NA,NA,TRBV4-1,CASSLATAISSGANVLTF,TGCGCCAGCTCGCTAGCGACCGCGATAAGCTCTGGGGCCAACGTCCTGACTTTC
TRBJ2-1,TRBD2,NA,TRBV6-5,CASKREGAYNEQFF,TGTGCCAGCAAGCGGGAGGGGGCCTACAATGAGCAGTTCTTC
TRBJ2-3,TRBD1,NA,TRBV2,CAIGQVPDTQYF,TGTGCCATAGGACAGGTACCAGATACGCAGTATTTT
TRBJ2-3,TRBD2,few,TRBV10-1,CASSWEGREGRTDTQYF,TGCGCCAGCAGTTGGGAGGGGCGGGAGGGGAGGACAGATACGCAGTATTTT
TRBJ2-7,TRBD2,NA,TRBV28,CASSLAGGPREQYF,TGTGCCAGCAGTTTAGCGGGAGGGCCGCGAGAGCAGTACTTC
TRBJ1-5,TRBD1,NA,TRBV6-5,CASSYSGTGTQPQHF,TGTGCCAGCAGTTACTCTGGGACAGGGACTCAGCCCCAGCATTTT
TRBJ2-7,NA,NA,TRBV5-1,CASSLGPLEEGAYEQYF,TGCGCCAGCAGCTTGGGCCCCCTAGAGGAGGGAGCCTACGAGCAGTACTTC
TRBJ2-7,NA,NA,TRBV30,CAWRSAPISYEQYF,TGTGCCTGGAGATCTGCGCCTATCTCCTACGAGCAGTACTTC
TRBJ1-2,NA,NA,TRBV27,CASSLQREANYGYTF,TGTGCCAGCAGTTTACAGAGGGAAGCTAACTATGGCTACACCTTC
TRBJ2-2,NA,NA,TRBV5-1,CASSLDQLFTGELFF,TGCGCCAGCAGCTTGGATCAACTGTTCACCGGGGAGCTGTTTTTT
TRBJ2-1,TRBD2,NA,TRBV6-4,CASSDSGTSSYNEQFF,TGTGCCAGCAGTGACTCCGGGACTAGCTCCTACAATGAGCAGTTCTTC
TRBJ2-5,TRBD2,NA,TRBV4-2,CASSPSGRAQETQYF,TGTGCCAGCAGCCCTAGCGGGAGGGCCCAAGAGACCCAGTACTTC
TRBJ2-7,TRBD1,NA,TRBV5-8,CASSGDRVDEQYF,TGTGCCAGCAGTGGGGACAGGGTCGACGAGCAGTACTTC
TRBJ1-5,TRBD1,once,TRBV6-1,CASSEVWDRDQHF,TGTGCCAGCAGTGAAGTATGGGACAGAGACCAGCATTTT
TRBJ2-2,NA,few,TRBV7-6,CASSKMETGELFF,TGTGCCAGCAGTAAGATGGAGACCGGGGAGCTGTTTTTT
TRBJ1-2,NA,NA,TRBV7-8,CASSLARTDKEGYTF,TGTGCCAGCAGCTTAGCGCGGACGGACAAGGAGGGCTACACCTTC
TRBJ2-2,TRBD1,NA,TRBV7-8,CASSVTGGSTGELFF,TGTGCCAGCAGCGTCACAGGGGGCAGCACCGGGGAGCTGTTTTTT
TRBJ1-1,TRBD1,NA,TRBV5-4,CASSFPGQRNTEAFF,TGTGCCAGCAGCTTTCCGGGACAGCGGAACACTGAAGCTTTCTTT
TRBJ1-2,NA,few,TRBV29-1,CSVLRENYGYTF,TGCAGCGTTCTACGGGAGAACTATGGCTACACCTTC
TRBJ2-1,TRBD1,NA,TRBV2,CASTPETGWGNEQFF,TGTGCCAGCACCCCGGAGACAGGGTGGGGCAATGAGCAGTTCTTC
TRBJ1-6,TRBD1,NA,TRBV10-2,CASSEGTGDSYNSPLHF,TGCGCCAGCAGTGAGGGGACAGGGGACTCCTATAATTCACCCCTCCACTTT
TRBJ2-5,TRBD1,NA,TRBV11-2,CASSFGQGIQETQYF,TGTGCCAGCAGCTTCGGACAGGGGATTCAAGAGACCCAGTACTTC
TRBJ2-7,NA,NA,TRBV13,CASSVRGVYEQYF,TGTGCCAGCAGCGTCCGGGGAGTTTACGAGCAGTACTTC
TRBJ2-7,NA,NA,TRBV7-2,CASSSNYEQYF,TGTGCCAGCAGCTCCAACTACGAGCAGTACTTC
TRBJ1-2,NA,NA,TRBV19,CASNGRPTGYTF,TGTGCCAGTAACGGGAGACCGACAGGCTACACCTTC
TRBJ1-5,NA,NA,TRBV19,CASSIDRIGSNQPQHF,TGTGCCAGTAGTATAGACAGGATCGGCAGCAATCAGCCCCAGCATTTT
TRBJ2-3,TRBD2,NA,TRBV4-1,CASSQLPSFLGQSGGDTQYF,TGCGCCAGCAGCCAACTCCCTTCGTTTCTAGGACAGTCGGGAGGGGATACGCAGTATTTT
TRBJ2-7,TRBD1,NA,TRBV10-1,CASSECWWYRDRGTYEQYF,TGCGCCAGCAGTGAGTGCTGGTGGTATCGGGACAGGGGTACCTACGAGCAGTACTTC
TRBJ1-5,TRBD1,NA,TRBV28,CASSLDRGGDNQPQHF,TGTGCCAGCAGCCTCGACAGGGGCGGGGACAATCAGCCCCAGCATTTT
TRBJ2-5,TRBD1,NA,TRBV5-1,CASSGQGARETQYF,TGCGCCAGCAGCGGGCAGGGGGCTCGGGAGACCCAGTACTTC
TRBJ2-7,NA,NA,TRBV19,CASSIAAGGISYEQYF,TGTGCCAGTAGTATAGCGGCAGGGGGGATCTCCTACGAGCAGTACTTC